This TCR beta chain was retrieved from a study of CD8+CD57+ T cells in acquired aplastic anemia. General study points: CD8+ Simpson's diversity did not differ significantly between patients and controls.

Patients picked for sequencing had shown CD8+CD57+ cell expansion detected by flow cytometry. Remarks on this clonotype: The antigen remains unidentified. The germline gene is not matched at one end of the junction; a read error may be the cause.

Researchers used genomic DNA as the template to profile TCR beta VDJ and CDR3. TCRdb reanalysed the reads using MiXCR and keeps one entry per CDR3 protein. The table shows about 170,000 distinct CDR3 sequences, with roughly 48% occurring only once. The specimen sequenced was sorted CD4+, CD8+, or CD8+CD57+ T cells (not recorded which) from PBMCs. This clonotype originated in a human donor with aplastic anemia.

The chain's CDR3 is CAGSRGGRAARNTIYF. The CDR3 DNA sequence: TGTGCCGGCAGCCGAGGGGGGAGGGCAGCCAGAAACACCATATATTTT. The chain has TRBV11-1 and TRBJ1-3, with a weak D call TRBD1 (6 bases). From germline, CDR1 is SGHAT and CDR2 FQDESV (reference sequence). The CDR3 totals 16 residues.